This TCR beta chain was identified in a study of blood T cell repertoires in COVID-19. Across the whole study: Samples taken during acute and convalescent COVID-19 were collected in the United States, Italy and Spain.

In regard to this clone: The missing conserved phenylalanine or tryptophan at the end of this CDR3 makes a read error likely. The DNA is left out, because the CDR3 cannot be placed on it with certainty; the CDR3 is given as TCRdb lists it.

The study assigned cohorts using participant-reported clinical history. The study counted Cohort 3 donors as recovered given two negative PCRs, clearance, or symptom resolution. Profiling relied on immunoSEQ multiplex PCR, and the TCRdb table lists in-frame clones only, not all of them. The table has under 200,000 clones, around 90% seen once. The sample consisted of PBMCs or T cells enriched from blood (not recorded which). The clonotype was recovered from a woman aged 18-30 years who had recovered from COVID-19.

This CDR3 is CASRRGPT. The gene calls are TRBV19 and TRBJ1-1; the table's D call of TRBD1 was not tested on the DNA. The CDR3 has 8 amino acids, counting both end residues. The germline V gene encodes CDR1 LNHDA and CDR2 SQIVND (reference sequence).